The rows below give T cell receptor beta chains drawn from one sample of a study of T-cell memory formation after mild COVID-19. TCRdb analysed the 5' RACE reads with MiXCR anew, one entry per CDR3 protein. Here the sample spans around 450,000 distinct CDR3 sequences, more than 20% being singletons. Sequencing used PBMCs or a T cell subset sorted from them (not recorded which). The origin of the receptors is an adult woman who had mild COVID-19 (a few samples of this study predate the infection). Cell type and time point are not known. Both conserved end residues are part of each CDR3. The D gene is left open where the match is weak. Not every row has a clone size; where given, it reads once, few, many or a size class.

size	D	V	J	DNA	CDR3
.	TRBD2	TRBV7-3	TRBJ2-3	TGTGCCAGCAGCCCAGGACTAGCGGGAATCACAGATACGCAGTATTTT	CASSPGLAGITDTQYF
.	TRBD2	TRBV15	TRBJ2-5	TGTGCCACCAGCAGAGATCAGCTAGCGGAGGAGACCCAGTACTTC	CATSRDQLAEETQYF
few	.	TRBV4-2	TRBJ2-3	TGTGCCAGCAGCCAAGTGGCCGCGGCAAGCACAGATACGCAGTATTTT	CASSQVAAASTDTQYF
.	TRBD2	TRBV6-5	TRBJ2-1	TGTGCCAGCAGTCTTATGTCGGGGGGGCCGAGAAATGAGCAGTTCTTC	CASSLMSGGPRNEQFF
.	.	TRBV24-1	TRBJ1-2	TGTGCCACCAGTGTCGATAGAGCCTATGGCTACACCTTC	CATSVDRAYGYTF
.	.	TRBV19	TRBJ1-1	TGTGCCAGTAGGCGCCGGGATTATACTGAAGCTTTCTTT	CASRRRDYTEAFF
.	.	TRBV20-1	TRBJ2-1	TGCAGTGCTAGAAACTCGGCCACCGTATATGAGCAGTTCTTC	CSARNSATVYEQFF
many	TRBD2	TRBV12-3/TRBV12-4	TRBJ2-7	TGTGCCAGCAGTACCCTGATCGTGGGGGCTAGCGGGTCCCTTGCCTACGAGCAGTACTTC	CASSTLIVGASGSLAYEQYF
.	TRBD1	TRBV30	TRBJ2-7	TGTGCCTGGAGTTACGGGACAGGGGACTACGAGCAGTACTTC	CAWSYGTGDYEQYF
.	TRBD1	TRBV18	TRBJ1-2	TGTGCCAGCTCACCACGAGACAGGGGCTATGGCTACACCTTC	CASSPRDRGYGYTF
few	.	TRBV7-9	TRBJ1-1	TGTGCCAGCCGTCCCTTTTCGTCAGGCGTTGAAGCTTTCTTT	CASRPFSSGVEAFF
many	TRBD1	TRBV12-3/TRBV12-4	TRBJ2-7	TGTGCCAGCAGTCCACGGACAGGGGCCTACGAGCAGTACTTC	CASSPRTGAYEQYF
few	TRBD2	TRBV4-1	TRBJ2-1	TGCGCCAGCAGCCAAGATGGACGGGAGGGCTTCAATGAGCAGTTCTTC	CASSQDGREGFNEQFF
.	.	TRBV4-1	TRBJ2-2	TGCGCCAGCAGTCAAAATGGCCCCGGGGAGCTGTTTTTT	CASSQNGPGELFF
.	.	TRBV24-1	TRBJ2-1	TGTGCCACCAGTGTACCTTCGAGGAATGAGCAGTTCTTC	CATSVPSRNEQFF
.	TRBD2	TRBV28	TRBJ2-3	TGTGCAGCAGCGGGAACCACAGATACGCAGTATTTT	CAAAGTTDTQYF
.	TRBD2	TRBV12-3/TRBV12-4	TRBJ2-1	TGTGCCAGCAGCCCTACTAGCGGGGTTGACTACAATGAGCAGTTCTTC	CASSPTSGVDYNEQFF
.	TRBD2	TRBV5-6	TRBJ2-1	TGTGCCAGCAGCCGCGGACTAGCGGGGGATAATGAGCAGTTCTTC	CASSRGLAGDNEQFF
.	.	TRBV2	TRBJ2-2	TGTGCCAGCCACGGGCTATTAAACACCGGGGAGCTGTTTTTT	CASHGLLNTGELFF
.	.	TRBV5-1	TRBJ1-3	TGCGCCAGCAGCATGGATGGAAACACCATATATTTT	CASSMDGNTIYF
.	.	TRBV14	TRBJ1-2	TGTGCCAGCAGCCCCCAGGACGGCTATGGCTACACCTTC	CASSPQDGYGYTF